The entry below gives a single T cell receptor (beta chain) sequence along with its context. Random-hexamer reverse transcription was applied to about 0.5 to 1 ug RNA. A multiplex approach, immunoSEQ multiplex PCR, amplified TCR beta CDR3 across 54 Vbeta and 13 Jbeta. In TCRdb, the immunoSEQ multiplex PCR reads were re-called with MiXCR into one record per CDR3 protein. The sample carries some 120,000 distinct CDR3 sequences, about 95% recorded once. The data were obtained in a study of CD8 T cells in Susac syndrome. Sequencing of TCR beta was undertaken in CD8+ and CD4+ T cells derived from blood. FACS enriched CD8+ TEMRA cells, while bulk CD8+ and CD4+ were negatively isolated. The V end lost 2 bases, the J end lost 8 bases, and 9 bases lay between the germline ends. The CDR3 runs to 13 residues. Looked up from germline, CDR1 is MDHEN and CDR2 is SYDVKM.

The clonotype was recovered from a human donor in good health. This chain uses TRBV28 with TRBJ2-2; tentative D call: TRBD1 (5 bases). Sequencing was performed on CD4+ T cells from PBMCs. The CDR3 is CASSLQGSGELFF. DNA for the CDR3: TGTGCCAGCAGTTTACAGGGCTCGGGGGAGCTGTTTTTT. The full variable domain, rest sourced from reference TRBV28 and TRBJ2-2, is DVKVTQSSRYLVKRTGEKVFLECVQDMDHENMFWYRQDPGLGLRLIYFSYDVKMKEKGDIPEGYSVSREKKERFSLILESASTNQTSMYLCASSLQGSGELFFGEGSRLTVL.